The 22 T cell receptor beta chains listed next were all sequenced from one sample in a study of blood T cell repertoires in COVID-19. Only in-frame clones appear in the TCRdb table, and some are missing; sequencing was by immunoSEQ multiplex PCR. The sample consists of around 300,000 clones, around 87% of them appearing once. Sample: peripheral blood. The receptors stem from a woman aged 30 to 39 who had recovered from COVID-19.

The CDR3: CASSLSRGEEAFF. The DNA of the CDR3 is TGTGCCAGCAGCTTGTCCAGGGGAGAGGAAGCTTTCTTT. The chain has TRBV5-4 and TRBJ1-1, with a tentative D call TRBD1 (6 bases). The CDR3 loop spans 13 amino acids. The germline V gene encodes CDR1 SGHNT and CDR2 YYREEE (reference sequence). Between the trimmed V and J ends, which lost 1 base and 8 bases, there was a span of 12 bases. Full variable domain (missing parts from reference TRBV5-4 and TRBJ1-1): ETGVTQSPTHLIKTRGQQVTLRCSSQSGHNTVSWYQQALGQGPQFIFQYYREEENGRGNFPPRFSGLQFPNYSSELNVNALELDDSALYLCASSLSRGEEAFFGQGTRLTVV.

This clone occurred a few times. The rearrangement joins TRBV6-1 to TRBJ1-5, with D possibly being TRBD1 (5 bases). CDR1 and CDR2 (germline): MNHNS, SASEGT. Deletions cut 2 bases from V and 4 bases from J, with 15 bases between. The CDR3 has 16 residues. The CDR3 bases are TGTGCCAGCAGTGAACCGGCGACAGTTCAGAATCAGCCCCAGCATTTT. This translates into CASSEPATVQNQPQHF.

CDR3 region: CASRPRGASYNEQFF. CDR3 bases: TGTGCCAGCAGGCCCCGGGGGGCCTCCTACAATGAGCAGTTCTTC. The chain has TRBV7-8 and TRBJ2-1; D might be TRBD2 (7 bases). Trimming shortened V by 6 bases and J by 0 bases, and 12 bases separated the two germline ends. The CDR3 is made up of 15 amino acids. CDR1 SGHVS and CDR2 FQNEAQ come from the germline V gene.

The V and J genes are TRBV3-1 (or the pseudogene TRBV3-2) and TRBJ1-2; TRBD1 is a possible D gene (6 bases). CDR1 and CDR2 from the germline V gene are LGHDT and YNNKEL (reference sequence). With 0 bases removed from V and 8 bases from J, the gap between germline ends came to 13 bases. The CDR3 consists of 14 residues. The CDR3 here is CASSQEGGRGGYTF. In DNA form, the CDR3 reads TGTGCCAGCAGCCAAGAGGGGGGGCGCGGAGGCTACACCTTC.

This clone was found once. V and J are TRBV6-5 and TRBJ2-1; D may be TRBD2 (5 bases). V was clipped by 7 bases and J by 4 bases, with 14 bases between them. CDR3 size: 14 residues. The germline gives CDR1 MNHEY, CDR2 SVGAGI. CDR3 sequence reads: CASTRSGEYNEQFF. In DNA, the CDR3 is TGTGCCAGCACCCGAAGCGGTGAATACAATGAGCAGTTCTTC.

This chain uses TRBV4-2 with TRBJ2-7; the D gene is possibly TRBD1 (6 bases). Germline V gene data show CDR1 as LGHNA and CDR2 as YNFKEQ. The CDR3 sequence is 15 residues long. V lost 0 bases, J lost 3 bases, and 12 bases lay in between. CDR3 in DNA: TGTGCCAGCAGCCAAGATAAGGACAGAAGCTACGAGCAGTACTTC. Translating it yields CASSQDKDRSYEQYF.

This clone has a single count. The rearrangement joins TRBV5-6 to TRBJ1-1; 7 bases map to TRBD1. Germline values: CDR1 SGHDT, CDR2 YYEEEE. The CDR3 totals 15 residues. The V and J ends lost 2 bases and 0 bases, in that order; junction bases with no gene match: 4. The CDR3 reads CASSFHTGVNTEAFF. The CDR3, as DNA: TGTGCCAGCAGCTTCCACACAGGGGTGAACACTGAAGCTTTCTTT.

The V and J genes are TRBV9 and TRBJ2-5; 11 positions agree with TRBD2. CDR1 is SGDLS, CDR2 YYNGEE, per germline. Trimming removed 0 bases from V and 1 base from J; junction bases left unmatched: 5. The CDR3 totals 17 residues. CDR3: CASSVGQLAGVQETQYF. The CDR3 DNA reads TGTGCCAGCAGCGTAGGGCAACTAGCGGGAGTCCAAGAGACCCAGTACTTC.

This clone showed up just a few times. The chain couples TRBV11-2 to TRBJ2-7; D is unresolved. Germline CDR1 is SGHAT and CDR2 is FQNNGV. V lost 4 bases and J 6 bases, leaving 7 bases between the germline ends. CDR3 length: 11 residues. DNA of the CDR3: TGTGCCAGCAGCTCTCGGTTCGAGCAGTACTTC. It translates to CASSSRFEQYF.

The chain carries TRBV15 and TRBJ1-1; TRBD1 is a possible D gene (5 bases). The CDR3 runs to 13 residues. V was shortened by 8 bases and J by 5 bases, with 15 bases between the two germline ends. Germline CDR1 LNHNV, CDR2 YYDKDF (reference sequence). The CDR3 sequence is CATGRGRVTEAFF. CDR3 in DNA: TGTGCCACCGGGCGAGGCAGGGTAACTGAAGCTTTCTTT.

V and J are TRBV23-1 and TRBJ2-5; 9 bases match TRBD1. TRBV23-1 is recorded as an ORF, its role being uncertain. After removal of 7 bases from V and 5 bases from J, the junction contained 14 bases not matched to a gene. The CDR3 length is 16 residues. This CDR3 reads CASTNLGQGGGETQYF. Here the CDR3 DNA reads TGCGCCAGCACCAACCTGGGACAGGGAGGTGGGGAGACCCAGTACTTC.

The chain uses TRBV6-5 and TRBJ1-1; the D gene is possibly TRBD1 (5 bases). Germline loops: CDR1 MNHEY, CDR2 SVGAGI. The CDR3 runs to 16 residues. V was cut by 0 bases and J by 6 bases, with 17 bases left in between. The CDR3 loop reads CASSYSDDGGGAEAFF. The DNA for the CDR3 is TGTGCCAGCAGTTACTCTGACGATGGTGGAGGGGCTGAAGCTTTCTTT.

V gene TRBV6-6 combines with J gene TRBJ1-1; D gene unclear. Germline V gene lookup returns CDR1 MNHNY and CDR2 SVGAGI (reference sequence). With 6 bases removed from V and 7 bases from J, the gap between germline ends came to 12 bases. This CDR3 region has 12 residues. The CDR3 reads CASRLGWDEAFF. In DNA, the CDR3 is TGTGCCAGCAGACTAGGATGGGATGAAGCTTTCTTT.

The chain joins TRBV19 to TRBJ2-5; D remains ambiguous. This CDR3 comprises 14 residues. V was clipped by 1 base and J by 0 bases, with 6 bases between them. Looked up from germline, CDR1 is LNHDA and CDR2 is SQIVND (reference sequence). CDR3 residues: CASSIVSDQETQYF. The CDR3 DNA follows: TGTGCCAGTAGTATAGTTTCAGACCAAGAGACCCAGTACTTC.

This clone was counted a single time. The chain uses TRBV19 and TRBJ2-3, with 7 bases fitting TRBD2. The germline CDR1 and CDR2 sequences are LNHDA and SQIVND (reference sequence). The CDR3 runs 13 residues. The ends lost 7 bases at V and 4 bases at J; junction bases unmatched: 5. CDR3 DNA: TGTGCCAGTAATGCGGGAGTGGCAGATACGCAGTATTTT. Translating gives CASNAGVADTQYF.

This chain links TRBV12-3 or TRBV12-4 with TRBJ2-1; D not certain. This CDR3 is 13 amino acids long. V lost 3 bases and J lost 7, with 10 bases in between. In DNA form, the CDR3 reads TGTGCCAGCAGTTTTGTTCTGGAGAATGAGCAGTTCTTC. Translation gives CASSFVLENEQFF.

The chain couples TRBV7-3 to TRBJ1-5; TRBD1 is a possible D gene (5 bases). The germline gives CDR1 SGHTA, CDR2 FQGTGA. With 4 bases removed from V and 6 bases from J, the gap between germline ends came to 13 bases. The CDR3 runs 14 residues. The CDR3 DNA is TGTGCCAGCAGCTCGGATGTCCAGGGTCAGCCCCAGCATTTT. Encoded protein: CASSSDVQGQPQHF.

This clone was seen more than once but under ten times. The chain couples TRBV4-3 to TRBJ2-7, with TRBD1 matching 7 bases. The CDR3 totals 15 residues. V was clipped by 3 bases and J by 0 bases; unmatched bases: 5. In germline, CDR1 is LGHNA, CDR2 YSLEER. The CDR3 reads CASSQETGTSYEQYF. CDR3 nucleotide sequence: TGCGCCAGCAGCCAGGAGACAGGGACCTCCTACGAGCAGTACTTC.

This chain links TRBV5-5 with TRBJ2-6; D is ambiguous. Germline assignment: CDR1 SGHKS and CDR2 YYEKEE (reference sequence). This CDR3 spans 16 amino acids. The ends were cut back, 0 bases at V and 3 bases at J, with 10 bases in the middle. CDR3 sequence: CASSLGSKLGANVLTF. The DNA for the CDR3 is TGTGCCAGCAGCTTGGGTTCGAAACTTGGGGCCAACGTCCTGACTTTC.

As for this clone: The limits of the CDR3 on the DNA are not certain, so only TCRdb's listed CDR3 is given. The chain combines TRBV5-6 with TRBJ2-7; the tabulated D call, TRBD2, remains unverified against the DNA. Germline CDR1 and CDR2: SGHDT and YYEEEE. The CDR3 comprises 16 residues, both ends counted. CDR3 loop: CASSLVGSGSKYEQCF.

This chain links TRBV11-2 with TRBJ1-1; no clear D gene. This CDR3 comprises 13 residues. V was trimmed by 3 bases and J by 3 bases, leaving 8 bases between them. CDR1 is SGHAT and CDR2 is FQNNGV in the germline V gene. The CDR3 sequence is CASSFQRYTEAFF. CDR3 nucleotide sequence: TGTGCCAGCAGCTTCCAGCGATACACTGAAGCTTTCTTT.

The chain employs TRBV6-4 and TRBJ1-5; D call uncertain. From germline, CDR1 is MRHNA and CDR2 SNTAGT. Trimming shortened V by 0 bases and J by 7 bases, and 7 bases separated the two germline ends. The CDR3 loop spans 13 amino acids. The DNA of the CDR3 is TGTGCCAGCAGTGACTCGGCAGGACAGCCCCAGCATTTT. Translating gives CASSDSAGQPQHF.